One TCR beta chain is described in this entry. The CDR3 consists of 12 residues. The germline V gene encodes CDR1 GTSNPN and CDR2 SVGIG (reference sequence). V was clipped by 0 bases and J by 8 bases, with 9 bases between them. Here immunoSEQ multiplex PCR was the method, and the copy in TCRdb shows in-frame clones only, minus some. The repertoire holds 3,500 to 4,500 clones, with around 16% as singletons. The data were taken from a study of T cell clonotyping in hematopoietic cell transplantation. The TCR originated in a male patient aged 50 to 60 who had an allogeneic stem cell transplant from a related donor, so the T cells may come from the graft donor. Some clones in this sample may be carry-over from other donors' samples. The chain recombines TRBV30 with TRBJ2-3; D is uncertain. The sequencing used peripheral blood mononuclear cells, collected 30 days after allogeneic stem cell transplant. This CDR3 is CAWSVLYGTQYF. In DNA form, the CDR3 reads TGTGCCTGGAGTGTACTGTATGGTACGCAGTATTTT.